This is a list of T cell receptor beta chains from one sample in a study of blood T cell repertoires in COVID-19. Measured with immunoSEQ multiplex PCR; TCRdb has only the in-frame clones, and not every one. The table includes a few hundred thousand clones, 85% to 90% detected once. Sequencing was carried out using peripheral blood. The receptors come from a human donor in a cohort sampled during active COVID-19. CDR3s include the opening cysteine and the closing phenylalanine or tryptophan. The D gene is left open where the match is weak. Clone size, where shown, is once, few, many, or a class for clones that have expanded.

clone_size	v_call	d_call	j_call	cdr3_nt	cdr3_aa
.	TRBV19	TRBD2	TRBJ2-3	TGTGCCAGTAGGGGGGGCCTAGCGGGGACTAGCACAGATACGCAGTATTTT	CASRGGLAGTSTDTQYF
.	TRBV30	.	TRBJ2-5	TGTGCCTGGAGTGTAACCGGGATGGAGACCCAGTACTTC	CAWSVTGMETQYF
.	TRBV7-9	.	TRBJ1-4	TGTGCCAGCAGCTTAGGACTTTCCATTGCAACTAATGAAAAACTGTTTTTT	CASSLGLSIATNEKLFF
.	TRBV29-1	.	TRBJ1-2	TGCAGCGATACGCCCCAAAGAGGCTATGGCTACACCTTC	CSDTPQRGYGYTF
.	TRBV27	.	TRBJ2-2	TGTGCCAGCAGTTGGGATAGCGGAGAGAACACCGGGGAGCTGTTTTTT	CASSWDSGENTGELFF
.	TRBV5-6	TRBD2	TRBJ2-7	TGTGCCAGCAGCTGGGGACTAGCGGGGGATGCCTACGAGCAGTACTTC	CASSWGLAGDAYEQYF
.	TRBV19	.	TRBJ1-5	TGTGCCAGTAGTATCGACGGGAGCAATCAGCCCCAGCATTTT	CASSIDGSNQPQHF
.	TRBV5-1	.	TRBJ2-5	TGCGCCAGCAGCTTTTCGGTTCAAGAGACCCAGTACTTC	CASSFSVQETQYF
.	TRBV7-9	.	TRBJ2-7	TGTGCCAGCAGCCCCCGGGTCCTAACCTACGAGCAGTACTTC	CASSPRVLTYEQYF
.	TRBV5-1	.	TRBJ1-3	TGCGCCAGCAGCAAGACAGGACAACCCAACTCTGGAAACACCATATATTTT	CASSKTGQPNSGNTIYF
.	TRBV19	TRBD2	TRBJ2-7	TGTGCCAGTAGTTGGGTGCTAGCGGGAGACTACGAGCAGTACTTC	CASSWVLAGDYEQYF
few	TRBV15	.	TRBJ1-3	TGTGCCACCAGCAGAGTCCTAGGAGACGGAAACACCATATATTTT	CATSRVLGDGNTIYF
.	TRBV5-1	.	TRBJ2-5	TGCGCCAGCAGCCGACTAGGGGCTGCCGGGAGAACCCAGTACTTC	CASSRLGAAGRTQYF
once	TRBV2	TRBD2	TRBJ2-3	TGTGCCAGCAGTTCCGGGACTACCGAGACAGATACGCAGTATTTT	CASSSGTTETDTQYF
.	TRBV9	.	TRBJ2-2	TGTGCCAGCAGCGTAGCTCGAGCCGGGGAGCTGTTTTTT	CASSVARAGELFF
few	TRBV4-1	TRBD1	TRBJ1-2	TGCGCCAGCAGGGACCCGGGACAGAGCTATGGCTACACCTTC	CASRDPGQSYGYTF
few	TRBV2	.	TRBJ1-2	TGTGCCAGCAGTTCCGACAGCTTTTCTAACTATGGCTACACCTTC	CASSSDSFSNYGYTF
.	TRBV5-1	TRBD1	TRBJ2-2	TGCGCCAGCAGCCTAACGACAGGGGCCGGGGAGCTGTTTTTT	CASSLTTGAGELFF
.	TRBV6-5	TRBD1	TRBJ1-2	TGTGCCAGCAGTTACCCAGGGGGAAGGGGTGGCTACACCTTC	CASSYPGGRGGYTF
once	TRBV11-2	.	TRBJ2-7	TGTGCCAGCAGCTTAGAGGGAGGCGAGCAGTACTTC	CASSLEGGEQYF
.	TRBV11-2	.	TRBJ1-2	TGTGCCAGCAGCTCCGGCTATGGCTACACCTTC	CASSSGYGYTF
.	TRBV6-1	TRBD1	TRBJ1-1	TGTGCCAGCAGTGAAGCCGGGACAGGAGGAACTGAAGCTTTCTTT	CASSEAGTGGTEAFF
.	TRBV5-4	TRBD1	TRBJ2-5	TGTGCCAGCAGCACGAGGACAGGGGGAGAGACCCAGTACTTC	CASSTRTGGETQYF
.	TRBV2	TRBD2	TRBJ2-1	TGTGCCAGCAGGAGAGGGGCAATAGCGGGAAGGTACAATGAGCAGTTCTTC	CASRRGAIAGRYNEQFF
once	TRBV15	TRBD1	TRBJ1-3	TGTGCCACCAGCAGGGACAGGGGAGTATCTGGAAACACCATATATTTT	CATSRDRGVSGNTIYF
.	TRBV24-1	.	TRBJ1-2	TGTGCCACCAGTGTCAGGGGTCAGGGGCCCTACACCTTC	CATSVRGQGPYTF
.	TRBV2	TRBD1	TRBJ1-1	TGTGCCAGCAGTCAGGACAGGGTGAACACTGAAGCTTTCTTT	CASSQDRVNTEAFF
once	TRBV5-4	.	TRBJ2-2	TGTGCCAGCAGCGGGCCCACTGACACCGGGGAGCTGTTTTTT	CASSGPTDTGELFF
.	TRBV2	TRBD1	TRBJ1-4	TGTGCCAGCAGGACAGGGGACGACCCACGATATATTGAAAAACTGTTTTTT	CASRTGDDPRYIEKLFF
.	TRBV27	.	TRBJ2-1	TGTGCCAGCAGGGGGCTAGCGCCTTACAATGAGCAGTTCTTC	CASRGLAPYNEQFF
few	TRBV2	TRBD1	TRBJ1-2	TGTGCCAGCAGGAGGGACAGGGAACAATATGGCTACACCTTC	CASRRDREQYGYTF
.	TRBV27	TRBD1	TRBJ2-2	TGTGCCAGCAGTCGTCCCGGGACAGGGATGGACACCGGGGAGCTGTTTTTT	CASSRPGTGMDTGELFF
.	TRBV7-3	TRBD2	TRBJ2-1	TGTGCCAGCAGCCCTGAAGGGACTAGCGGTGCCTTCGAGCAGTTCTTC	CASSPEGTSGAFEQFF
.	TRBV2	TRBD1	TRBJ2-1	TGTGCCAGTTTATCTCAGGGGGTGAATGAGCAGTTCTTC	CASLSQGVNEQFF
few	TRBV4-1	.	TRBJ1-1	TGCGCCAGCAGCATAGGACAGACTGAGGCCACTGAAGCTTTCTTT	CASSIGQTEATEAFF
.	TRBV7-3	TRBD1	TRBJ1-1	TGTGCCAGCAGCTTGGGACAGCACACTGAAGCTTTCTTT	CASSLGQHTEAFF
.	TRBV2	TRBD1	TRBJ1-2	TGTGCCAGCATCCAGACAGGGTACTATGGCTACACCTTC	CASIQTGYYGYTF
.	TRBV9	.	TRBJ2-1	TGTGCCAGCAGCCCCGGGGGTGGGCGGGGCGGTGTCTACAATGAGCAGTTCTTC	CASSPGGGRGGVYNEQFF
.	TRBV9	.	TRBJ1-1	TGTGCCAGCAGCGCTCATAAGAAGGGAGGGGACACTGAAGCTTTCTTT	CASSAHKKGGDTEAFF
.	TRBV5-1	TRBD1	TRBJ1-2	TGCGCCAGCAGCTCCGACAGGGGGTATGGCTACACCTTC	CASSSDRGYGYTF
.	TRBV5-1	.	TRBJ1-6	TGCGCCAGCAGGCAACTGATTCAGGGGTCTAATTCACCCCTCCACTTT	CASRQLIQGSNSPLHF
.	TRBV27	.	TRBJ1-5	TGTGCCAGCAGTCCCCGGACGGAGGGTGGGCCCCAGCATTTT	CASSPRTEGGPQHF
.	TRBV7-8	TRBD1	TRBJ1-4	TGTGCCAGCAGCTTAGCCCGGGACAGTTATAATGAAAAACTGTTTTTT	CASSLARDSYNEKLFF
.	TRBV6-1	.	TRBJ1-6	TGTGCCAGCAGTGAGGGCCAGGCTGTTAATTCACCCCTCCACTTT	CASSEGQAVNSPLHF
.	TRBV7-9	.	TRBJ1-4	TGTGCCAGCAGCTTAACCGGGGGTTGGGCATTAAGCGAAAAACTGTTTTTT	CASSLTGGWALSEKLFF
.	TRBV7-2	.	TRBJ2-7	TGTGCCAGCAGCCACCAGACAGTATCCTACGAGCAGTACTTC	CASSHQTVSYEQYF
.	TRBV11-1	.	TRBJ1-5	TGTGCCAGCAGCTTTTCCGGGGATCAGCCCCAGCATTTT	CASSFSGDQPQHF
.	TRBV7-8	.	TRBJ2-2	TGTGCCAGCAGCGAAAACGCAAGACAACTCACCGGGGAGCTGTTTTTT	CASSENARQLTGELFF